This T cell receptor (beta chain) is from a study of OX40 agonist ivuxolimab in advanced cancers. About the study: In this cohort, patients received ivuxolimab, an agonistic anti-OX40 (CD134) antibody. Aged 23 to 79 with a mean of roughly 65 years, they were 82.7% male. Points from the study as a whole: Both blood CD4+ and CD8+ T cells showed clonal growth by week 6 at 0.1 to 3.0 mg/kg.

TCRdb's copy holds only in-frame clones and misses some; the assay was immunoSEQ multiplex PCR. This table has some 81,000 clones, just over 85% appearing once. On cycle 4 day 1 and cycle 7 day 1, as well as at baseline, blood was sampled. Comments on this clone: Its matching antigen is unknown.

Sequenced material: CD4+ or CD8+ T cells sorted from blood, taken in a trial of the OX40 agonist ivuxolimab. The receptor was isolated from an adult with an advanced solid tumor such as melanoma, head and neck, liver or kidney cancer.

The DNA of the CDR3 is TGTGCCAGCAGTGGTCAGACAGGAGCAACTAATGAAAAACTGTTTTTT. This encodes CASSGQTGATNEKLFF. This rearrangement joins TRBV2 to TRBJ1-4; possible D gene TRBD1, 6 bases. Germline loops: CDR1 SNHLY, CDR2 FYNNEI. This CDR3 has 16 amino acids. With 4 bases removed from V and 0 bases from J, the gap between germline ends came to 12 bases. The variable domain in full, completed from reference TRBV2 and TRBJ1-4, reads EPEVTQTPSHQVTQMGQEVILRCVPISNHLYFYWYRQILGQKVEFLVSFYNNEISEKSEIFDDQFSVERPDGSNFTLKIRSTKLEDSAMYFCASSGQTGATNEKLFFGSGTQLSVL.